The 25 T cell receptor beta chains below were found in one sample sequenced in a study of PD-L1 blockade in urothelial cancer. Data came from immunoSEQ multiplex PCR; TCRdb stores just in-frame clones and leaves some out. The sample shows 90,000 to 120,000 clones, about 85% of them seen only once. The sample in question was PBMCs, obtained around atezolizumab (anti-PD-L1) treatment. These receptors came from a man aged 50 or older with urothelial cancer.

The chain combines TRBV30 with TRBJ1-6; D is unresolved. V was shortened by 0 bases and J by 5 bases, with 11 bases between the two germline ends. Germline V lookup: CDR1 GTSNPN, CDR2 SVGIG (reference sequence). The CDR3 contains 15 residues. CDR3 loop: CAWSVKRVHNSPLHF. CDR3 in DNA: TGTGCCTGGAGTGTTAAGCGGGTTCATAATTCACCCCTCCACTTT.

The rearrangement uses TRBV11-3 and TRBJ2-3; D is possibly TRBD2 (5 bases). Trimming took off 1 base at V and 4 bases at J, with 21 bases between the two ends. The germline gives CDR1 SGHNT, CDR2 YENEEA. The CDR3 contains 18 residues. CDR3 sequence reads: CASSLGAVGSSLADTQYF. In nucleotides, the CDR3 is TGTGCCAGCAGCTTAGGCGCCGTTGGGAGTTCGTTAGCAGATACGCAGTATTTT.

CDR3 sequence reads: CASSPLTGGTEAFF. The CDR3 DNA sequence: TGCGCCAGCAGCCCGCTGACAGGGGGAACTGAAGCTTTCTTT. The chain links TRBV5-1 to TRBJ1-1, with 9 bases lining up with TRBD1. The germline V gene encodes CDR1 SGHRS and CDR2 YFSETQ. The junction had 6 bases not matched to a gene; V was cut back by 4 bases and J by 5 bases. The CDR3 is made up of 14 amino acids.

V is TRBV19 and J is TRBJ2-1; 9 bases align to TRBD2. Trimming took 5 bases from V and 7 from J; bases not matched to a gene: 12. The CDR3 has 16 residues. The V gene's germline CDR1 is LNHDA and CDR2 SQIVND (reference sequence). The CDR3 protein is CASSWLPGLAYNEQFF. CDR3 coding DNA: TGTGCCAGTAGTTGGCTGCCGGGACTAGCATATAATGAGCAGTTCTTC.

V usage is TRBV4-1 and J usage is TRBJ1-5; weak D call: TRBD1 (6 bases). CDR1 and CDR2 (germline): MGHRA, YSYEKL. This CDR3 has 17 amino acids. The V end was cut by 4 bases, the J end by 0 bases, with 16 bases between. The CDR3 bases are TGCGCCAGCAGCCGAAAGATGGCAGGGGATAGCAATCAGCCCCAGCATTTT. It codes for CASSRKMAGDSNQPQHF.

V usage is TRBV19 and J usage is TRBJ1-1; 7 bases are shared with TRBD1. The CDR3 totals 16 residues. Germline V gives CDR1 LNHDA, CDR2 SQIVND (reference sequence). V lost 1 base and J lost 4; bases outside the gene matches: 9. The CDR3 region is CASSIARTGPTTEAFF. The CDR3, as DNA: TGTGCCAGTAGTATAGCAAGGACAGGACCTACCACTGAAGCTTTCTTT. The variable domain in full, completed from reference TRBV19 and TRBJ1-1, reads DGGITQSPKYLFRKEGQNVTLSCEQNLNHDAMYWYRQDPGQGLRLIYYSQIVNDFQKGDIAEGYSVSREKKESFPLTVTSAQKNPTAFYLCASSIARTGPTTEAFFGQGTRLTVV.

The chain uses TRBV28 and TRBJ2-1, with 14 bases aligning to TRBD2. Unmatched junction bases numbered 12, after V lost 5 bases and J lost 6 bases. The CDR3 is 18 amino acids. The germline V gene has CDR1 MDHEN and CDR2 SYDVKM. This CDR3 reads CASSISLGLAGATNEQFF. CDR3 DNA: TGTGCCAGCAGTATCTCTCTGGGACTAGCGGGAGCAACCAATGAGCAGTTCTTC.

The chain employs TRBV7-9 and TRBJ1-1, with 10 bases matching TRBD1. Germline CDR1 and CDR2: SEHNR and FQNEAQ (reference sequence). CDR3 length equals 15 residues. The trim removed 4 bases at V and 8 bases at J, leaving 10 bases unmatched. This chain's CDR3 is CASSYAGQGSLEAFF. DNA of the CDR3: TGTGCCAGCAGCTACGCGGGACAGGGGAGCTTAGAAGCTTTCTTT.

In this sample, this clone turned up a few times. The rearrangement uses TRBV5-4 and TRBJ1-2; a weak D match, TRBD1 (5 bases). The V end lost 0 bases, the J end lost 10 bases, and 10 bases lay between the germline ends. Germline CDR1 and CDR2: SGHNT and YYREEE (reference sequence). The CDR3 length is 12 residues. CDR3 coding DNA: TGTGCCAGCAGCTTGGTAGGGGCGGCCTACACCTTC. Its translation: CASSLVGAAYTF.

The genes are TRBV5-1 and TRBJ2-1; TRBD2 matches at 8 bases. This CDR3 contains 14 residues. V lost 4 bases to trimming and J lost 5 bases; unmatched junction nucleotides: 5. CDR1 is SGHRS and CDR2 is YFSETQ in the germline V gene. Here the CDR3 reads CASSPGLGNNEQFF. CDR3 sequence (DNA): TGCGCCAGCAGCCCGGGACTAGGGAACAATGAGCAGTTCTTC.

The gene calls are TRBV18 and TRBJ1-3; weak D call: TRBD1 (5 bases). The V end was cut by 2 bases, the J end by 0 bases, with 20 bases between. The CDR3 contains 19 residues. Germline V gene sequence: CDR1 KGHSH, CDR2 LQKENI. CDR3 nucleotides: TGTGCCAGCTCACCAGAATTCACAGGCCCAATAGTCTCTGGAAACACCATATATTTT. Residues: CASSPEFTGPIVSGNTIYF.

The chain's CDR3 is CASSSPLAGVSYEQYF. CDR3 nucleotides: TGTGCCAGTAGCTCTCCACTAGCGGGAGTCTCCTACGAGCAGTACTTC. V usage is TRBV19 and J usage is TRBJ2-7; 11 bases map to TRBD2. Germline-derived CDR1 and CDR2 are LNHDA and SQIVND (reference sequence). CDR3 length equals 16 residues. The junction had 7 bases not matched to a gene; V was cut back by 6 bases and J by 0 bases.

V usage is TRBV19 and J usage is TRBJ1-4; no clear D gene. Trimming took off 8 bases at V and 7 bases at J, with 11 bases between the two ends. Germline CDR1 and CDR2: LNHDA and SQIVND (reference sequence). CDR3 length equals 12 residues. The CDR3 DNA reads as TGTGCCAGTGGGGAGCAGTTTGAAAAACTGTTTTTT. Its translation: CASGEQFEKLFF.

The chain joins TRBV28 to TRBJ2-3; 10 bases match TRBD1. V dropped 6 bases and J dropped 0; count of bases not matched to a gene: 6. The germline V gene encodes CDR1 MDHEN and CDR2 SYDVKM. The CDR3 is 16 amino acids. The CDR3 DNA reads TGTGCCAGCAGAGGGACAGGGGCGGTTAGCACAGATACGCAGTATTTT. Amino acids: CASRGTGAVSTDTQYF.

This sequence joins TRBV4-1 and TRBJ2-7; no clear D gene. Per germline, CDR1 MGHRA and CDR2 YSYEKL. V was shortened by 0 bases and J by 0 bases, with 9 bases between the two germline ends. CDR3 length equals 15 residues. The CDR3 sequence: CASSQENKYSYEQYF. DNA for the CDR3: TGCGCCAGCAGCCAAGAGAACAAATACTCCTACGAGCAGTACTTC.

This clone has only one observation. The CDR3 sequence is CASSHPYTEAFF. The CDR3 DNA is TGCGCCAGCAGCCATCCTTACACTGAAGCTTTCTTT. This chain joins TRBV4-1 and TRBJ1-1; unclear D gene. The CDR3 length is 12 residues. Germline CDR1 reads MGHRA; CDR2 reads YSYEKL. Trimming stripped 3 bases from V and 3 bases from J, with 5 bases between.

The V gene is TRBV28, the J gene TRBJ1-1; 7 bases map to TRBD1. This CDR3 has 16 amino acids. Germline V gene sequence: CDR1 MDHEN, CDR2 SYDVKM. V shed 7 bases and J 1 base; nucleotides not matched to a gene: 12. The CDR3 coding sequence is TGTGCCAGCACCCAAGAAGGGACAGCTCAGAACACTGAAGCTTTCTTT. This encodes CASTQEGTAQNTEAFF.

The V gene is TRBV5-6, the J gene TRBJ1-1; 7 bases fit TRBD1. Germline V gene lookup returns CDR1 SGHDT and CDR2 YYEEEE. The J segment lost 1 base and the V segment lost 5 bases, leaving 14 bases of the junction unmatched. There are 17 residues in the CDR3. CDR3 coding DNA: TGTGCCAGCAGGGGATGGACAGGTGGATGGGGGAACACTGAAGCTTTCTTT. It encodes CASRGWTGGWGNTEAFF.

The chain employs TRBV7-9 and TRBJ2-3; D gene ambiguous. Germline loops: CDR1 SEHNR, CDR2 FQNEAQ (reference sequence). The CDR3 is 15 residues long. Trimming removed 3 bases from V and 1 base from J, with 11 bases in between. CDR3 nucleotide sequence: TGTGCCAGCAGCTTGTGGGTCGGAGGCACAGATACGCAGTATTTT. This gives the protein CASSLWVGGTDTQYF. Full variable domain (outside the CDR3, taken from reference TRBV7-9 and TRBJ2-3): DTGVSQNPRHKITKRGQNVTFRCDPISEHNRLYWYRQTLGQGPEFLTYFQNEAQLEKSRLLSDRFSAERPKGSFSTLEIQRTEQGDSAMYLCASSLWVGGTDTQYFGPGTRLTVL.

This sequence joins TRBV23-1 and TRBJ2-7, with TRBD2 matching over 12 bases. TRBV23-1 is an ORF; its function is uncertain. The CDR3 totals 17 residues. The V gene end was trimmed by 0 bases and the J gene end by 2 bases; junction bases not matched to a gene: 5. CDR3 sequence: CASSQSPLAGGPYEQYF. The CDR3, as DNA: TGCGCCAGCAGTCAATCCCCCCTAGCGGGAGGGCCCTACGAGCAGTACTTC.

The chain employs TRBV5-1 and TRBJ1-3, with D tentatively TRBD1 (5 bases). Deletions cut 4 bases from V and 0 bases from J, with 8 bases between. The CDR3 is 14 residues long. Germline CDR1 is SGHRS and CDR2 is YFSETQ. The CDR3 loop reads CASSEDSSGNTIYF. The CDR3 DNA sequence: TGCGCCAGCAGCGAAGACAGCTCTGGAAACACCATATATTTT.

The chain couples TRBV7-6 to TRBJ2-1; D remains unclear. Germline V gene sequence: CDR1 SGHVS, CDR2 FNYEAQ. Trimming cost V 5 bases and J 0 bases, with 11 bases left between them. The length of the CDR3 is 15 residues. The CDR3 region is CASSPSALSYNEQFF. CDR3 nucleotides: TGTGCCAGCAGCCCGAGTGCGCTCTCCTACAATGAGCAGTTCTTC.

This rearrangement joins TRBV15 to TRBJ2-7, with 8 bases identical to TRBD1. Germline lookup yields CDR1 LNHNV and CDR2 YYDKDF (reference sequence). This CDR3 comprises 15 residues. J was trimmed by 2 bases and V by 1 base; bases with no gene match: 4. Here the CDR3 reads CATSRAGTGAYEQYF. CDR3 coding DNA: TGTGCCACCAGCAGAGCTGGGACAGGAGCCTACGAGCAGTACTTC.

This clone came up a few times. J is TRBJ1-6 and V is TRBV10-3; 7 nucleotides align to TRBD1. The germline V gene has CDR1 ENHRY and CDR2 SYGVKD. With 6 bases clipped from V and 9 bases from J, the junction kept 8 bases outside the gene matches. The CDR3 spans 14 residues. CDR3 sequence: CAIRGDSFGSPLHF. The CDR3 region has the DNA TGTGCCATCAGGGGGGACAGTTTCGGTTCACCCCTCCACTTT.

This clone was found once. The V and J genes are TRBV20-1 and TRBJ2-3; TRBD1 might be the D (6 bases). Per germline, CDR1 DFQATT and CDR2 SNEGSKA (reference sequence). This CDR3 has 10 residues. Trimming shortened V by 7 bases and J by 10 bases, and 12 bases separated the two germline ends. CDR3 sequence reads: CSGGRVAQYF. CDR3 DNA: TGCAGTGGGGGGCGGGTGGCGCAGTATTTT.